One and the same sample provided the 23 T cell receptor beta chains below, sequenced in a study of blood T cell repertoires in COVID-19. Here immunoSEQ multiplex PCR was the method, and the copy in TCRdb shows in-frame clones only, minus some. The sample has some 200,000 clones, 81% seen once. Sequencing was carried out using PBMCs or T cells enriched from blood (not recorded which). The source is a woman aged 45-65 years with acute COVID-19.

The V and J genes are TRBV7-2 and TRBJ1-2; perhaps TRBD1 as D (6 bases). The length of the CDR3 is 14 residues. Germline CDR1 and CDR2: SGHTA and FQGNSA. V lost 7 bases to trimming and J lost 7 bases, with 19 bases between them. The chain's CDR3 is CASTNPQGSAGYTF. In DNA, the CDR3 is TGTGCCAGCACCAACCCTCAGGGGTCCGCTGGCTACACCTTC.

The chain is built from TRBV7-2 and TRBJ2-5, with 12 bases fitting TRBD2. The CDR3 totals 16 residues. Germline trimming cut 1 base from V and 2 bases from J; bases unmatched to any gene: 2. Germline V lookup: CDR1 SGHTA, CDR2 FQGNSA. The DNA for the CDR3 is TGTGCCAGCAGCTTAGGGGGACTAGCGGGTCAAGAGACCCAGTACTTC. The encoded protein is CASSLGGLAGQETQYF.

This clone was recorded once. The chain recombines TRBV25-1 with TRBJ2-2; TRBD2 matches 8 bases. This CDR3 spans 15 amino acids. Per germline, CDR1 MGHDK and CDR2 SYGVNS. With 1 base clipped from V and 4 bases from J, the junction kept 2 bases outside the gene matches. The CDR3 loop is CASSEWSGSTGELFF. Here the CDR3 DNA reads TGTGCCAGCAGTGAATGGAGCGGGAGCACCGGGGAGCTGTTTTTT. The entire variable domain, with the rest obtained from reference TRBV25-1 and TRBJ2-2, is as follows: EADIYQTPRYLVIGTGKKITLECSQTMGHDKMYWYQQDPGMELHLIHYSYGVNSTEKGDLSSESTVSRIRTEHFPLTLESARPSHTSQYLCASSEWSGSTGELFFGEGSRLTVL.

V gene TRBV11-3 combines with J gene TRBJ2-2, with D tentatively TRBD1 (5 bases). The germline V gene has CDR1 SGHNT and CDR2 YENEEA. This CDR3 region has 15 residues. The V and J ends lost 7 bases and 0 bases respectively, with 12 bases between them. CDR3 region: CASTISQANTGELFF. The CDR3 nucleotides are TGTGCCAGCACGATTTCACAGGCGAACACCGGGGAGCTGTTTTTT.

The chain combines TRBV12-3 or TRBV12-4 with TRBJ2-2; D unresolved. Trimming removed 2 bases at V and 7 bases at J, with 5 bases between. This CDR3 is built from 12 residues. The CDR3 sequence: CASSLTNGELFF. The CDR3, as DNA: TGTGCCAGCAGTTTAACAAACGGGGAGCTGTTTTTT.

Only one count was recorded for this clone. This sequence joins TRBV7-2 and TRBJ1-1; 7 bases agree with TRBD1. Germline loops: CDR1 SGHTA, CDR2 FQGNSA. This CDR3 is built from 14 residues. The trim removed 4 bases at V and 7 bases at J, leaving 9 bases unmatched. The DNA for the CDR3 is TGTGCCAGCAGCTCGACAGGGCCCCACCTTGAAGCTTTCTTT. Amino acid sequence: CASSSTGPHLEAFF. Full variable domain (missing parts from reference TRBV7-2 and TRBJ1-1): GAGVSQSPSNKVTEKGKDVELRCDPISGHTALYWYRQSLGQGLEFLIYFQGNSAPDKSGLPSDRFSAERTGGSVSTLTIQRTQQEDSAVYLCASSSTGPHLEAFFGQGTRLTVV.

This chain joins TRBV30 and TRBJ2-6; 9 nucleotides line up with TRBD1. The germline gives CDR1 GTSNPN, CDR2 SVGIG (reference sequence). The CDR3 is made up of 14 amino acids. J was trimmed by 4 bases and V by 5 bases; bases with no gene match: 3. The CDR3, as DNA: TGTGCCTGGGGGACAGGGTCAGGGGCCAACGTCCTGACTTTC. Amino acids: CAWGTGSGANVLTF.

This chain links TRBV9 with TRBJ2-1; TRBD2 aligns across 11 bases. Per the germline V gene, CDR1 is SGDLS and CDR2 is YYNGEE. CDR3 length equals 16 residues. After removal of 0 bases from V and 4 bases from J, the junction contained 3 bases not matched to a gene. The CDR3: CASSVGLAGGYNEQFF. In DNA form, the CDR3 reads TGTGCCAGCAGCGTAGGTCTAGCGGGGGGATACAATGAGCAGTTCTTC.

V and J are TRBV25-1 and TRBJ1-6; D perhaps matches TRBD1 (6 bases). V gave up 7 bases and J gave up 5 bases, with 9 bases separating them. Germline V CDR1 and CDR2: MGHDK, SYGVNS. CDR3 size: 13 residues. This CDR3 reads CASKDRNNSPLHF. CDR3 DNA: TGTGCCAGCAAGGACAGAAATAATTCACCCCTCCACTTT.

The chain uses TRBV10-3 and TRBJ2-7, with 10 bases identical to TRBD1. Germline CDR1 reads ENHRY; CDR2 reads SYGVKD. V trimming: 8 bases; J trimming: 3 bases; junction bases outside the gene matches: 7. CDR3 size: 14 residues. The CDR3 here is CAISDRGRNYEQYF. The DNA for the CDR3 is TGTGCCATCTCAGACAGGGGGCGTAACTACGAGCAGTACTTC.

The chain is built from TRBV3-1 (or the pseudogene TRBV3-2) and TRBJ2-3; 8 bases align to TRBD2. The V gene end was trimmed by 1 base and the J gene end by 0 bases; junction bases not matched to a gene: 3. In germline, CDR1 is LGHDT, CDR2 YNNKEL (reference sequence). CDR3 length: 16 residues. Written as DNA, the CDR3 is TGTGCCAGCAGCCAAGTCGGGGGGGGAAGCACAGATACGCAGTATTTT. It codes for CASSQVGGGSTDTQYF.

The J gene is TRBJ2-5, the V gene TRBV5-8, with 9 nucleotides matching TRBD2. With V trimmed by 4 bases and J by 10 bases, 14 bases remained unmatched. CDR3 size: 15 residues. The germline CDR1 and CDR2 sequences are SGHTS and YDEGEE. CDR3 coding DNA: TGTGCCAGCAGCACCGGACTGACTAGCGGTAGTGGCCAGTACTTC. Translating gives CASSTGLTSGSGQYF.

This chain uses TRBV21-1 with TRBJ1-2; the listed D gene, TRBD1, was not tested against the DNA. TRBV21-1 is a documented pseudogene. CDR3 length equals 14 residues. The CDR3 is CASSNGDSSHGYTF. The CDR3 DNA follows: TGTGCCAGCAGCAATGGGGACAGCAGCCATGGCTACACCTTC.

This chain connects TRBV6-5 to TRBJ2-3; D uncertain. This CDR3 comprises 14 residues. Trimming took 8 bases from V and 0 from J, leaving 12 bases between them. Germline CDR1 is MNHEY and CDR2 is SVGAGI. CDR3 in amino acids: CASPPPGSTDTQYF. CDR3 nucleotide sequence: TGTGCCAGCCCTCCCCCCGGGAGCACAGATACGCAGTATTTT.

The chain recombines TRBV27 with TRBJ2-3; 9 bases are a match to TRBD2. Per the germline V gene, CDR1 is MNHEY and CDR2 is SMNVEV (reference sequence). The V segment lost 7 bases and the J segment 0 bases; nucleotides outside the gene matches: 14. The CDR3 is made up of 18 amino acids. CDR3 coding DNA: TGTGCCAGCACCCTGGAGGCTAGCGGGAACCCTAGCACAGATACGCAGTATTTT. Encoded protein: CASTLEASGNPSTDTQYF.

V and J are TRBV28 and TRBJ1-1; D perhaps matches TRBD1 (6 bases). Trimming left V 6 bases short and J 1 base short, with 9 bases between. CDR3 size: 13 residues. Per the germline V gene, CDR1 is MDHEN and CDR2 is SYDVKM. This chain's CDR3 is CASRKTGNTEAFF. CDR3 sequence (DNA): TGTGCCAGCAGGAAGACAGGGAACACTGAAGCTTTCTTT.

As DNA, the CDR3 is TGTGCCTGGAGTACAGGGAGCAATCAGCCCCAGCATTTT. This encodes CAWSTGSNQPQHF. V and J are TRBV30 and TRBJ1-5, with a weak D call TRBD1 (6 bases). Deletions cut 2 bases from V and 1 base from J, with 6 bases between. The germline V gene has CDR1 GTSNPN and CDR2 SVGIG (reference sequence). CDR3 length equals 13 residues.

This chain uses TRBV19 with TRBJ2-3, with D perhaps TRBD2 (6 bases). V shed 5 bases and J shed 0 bases, with 15 bases lying between them. Looked up from germline, CDR1 is LNHDA and CDR2 is SQIVND (reference sequence). The CDR3 loop spans 16 amino acids. The CDR3 is CASSENSGGSTDTQYF. The CDR3 DNA reads as TGTGCCAGTAGTGAAAATAGCGGAGGTAGCACAGATACGCAGTATTTT.

The chain employs TRBV11-2 and TRBJ2-1; possibly TRBD1 for D (6 bases). The CDR3 spans 14 residues. V was clipped by 5 bases and J by 4 bases, with 12 bases between them. Germline assignment: CDR1 SGHAT and CDR2 FQNNGV. This CDR3 reads CASSRTERYNEQFF. CDR3 sequence (DNA): TGTGCCAGCAGCAGGACAGAGAGGTACAATGAGCAGTTCTTC.

This sequence joins TRBV9 and TRBJ1-5, with 11 bases identical to TRBD1. The V and J ends lost 0 bases and 3 bases, in that order; junction bases with no gene match: 5. The CDR3 spans 17 residues. CDR1 and CDR2 (germline): SGDLS, YYNGEE. CDR3 DNA sequence: TGTGCCAGCAGCGTAGGGACGGGACAGGGGGACAATCAGCCCCAGCATTTT. It specifies CASSVGTGQGDNQPQHF.

The V gene is TRBV5-1, the J gene TRBJ1-2, with TRBD1 matching over 8 bases. Germline lookup yields CDR1 SGHRS and CDR2 YFSETQ. The CDR3 sequence is 12 residues long. V shed 3 bases and J 6 bases; nucleotides not matched to a gene: 1. Written as DNA, the CDR3 is TGCGCCAGCAGCTGGACAGGGAATGGCTACACCTTC. It codes for CASSWTGNGYTF.

This sequence joins TRBV4-3 and TRBJ2-3; 7 nucleotides align to TRBD2. Germline loops: CDR1 LGHNA, CDR2 YSLEER. J was trimmed by 0 bases and V by 6 bases; bases with no gene match: 6. The CDR3 has 15 residues. This CDR3 is CASRLSGSSTDTQYF. CDR3 nucleotides: TGCGCCAGCAGACTTAGCGGGTCCAGCACAGATACGCAGTATTTT.

The chain combines TRBV6-5 with TRBJ2-2; the match to TRBD1 covers 7 bases. The CDR3 has 15 amino acids. CDR1 and CDR2 (germline): MNHEY, SVGAGI. V gave up 4 bases and J gave up 2 bases; unmatched junction bases: 4. CDR3 DNA sequence: TGTGCCAGCAGTTTCGGGACAGCCAACACCGGGGAGCTGTTTTTT. It specifies CASSFGTANTGELFF.